The T cell receptor beta chain described here comes from a study of neurological immune-mediated disorders. Synthesis of cDNA was carried out by template-switch 5'RACE. The reaction used 10-nucleotide random UMIs. TCRdb ran MiXCR on the 5' RACE reads and lists one entry per CDR3 protein. The table has tens of thousands of distinct CDR3 sequences, 10% seen once. Trimming removed 5 bases from V and 5 bases from J, with 16 bases in between. Germline assignment: CDR1 MNHEY and CDR2 SVGEGT. There are 15 residues in the CDR3. This clonotype was recorded at least ten times. Specimen: PBMCs. This TCR was recovered from a man aged 35-49 years in good health. The chain joins TRBV6-2 or TRBV6-3 to TRBJ2-1; D is possibly TRBD1 or TRBD2 (6 bases each). Here the CDR3 reads CASSDAGGLNNEQFF. Written as DNA, the CDR3 is TGTGCCAGCAGTGACGCTGGGGGGCTGAACAATGAGCAGTTCTTC.